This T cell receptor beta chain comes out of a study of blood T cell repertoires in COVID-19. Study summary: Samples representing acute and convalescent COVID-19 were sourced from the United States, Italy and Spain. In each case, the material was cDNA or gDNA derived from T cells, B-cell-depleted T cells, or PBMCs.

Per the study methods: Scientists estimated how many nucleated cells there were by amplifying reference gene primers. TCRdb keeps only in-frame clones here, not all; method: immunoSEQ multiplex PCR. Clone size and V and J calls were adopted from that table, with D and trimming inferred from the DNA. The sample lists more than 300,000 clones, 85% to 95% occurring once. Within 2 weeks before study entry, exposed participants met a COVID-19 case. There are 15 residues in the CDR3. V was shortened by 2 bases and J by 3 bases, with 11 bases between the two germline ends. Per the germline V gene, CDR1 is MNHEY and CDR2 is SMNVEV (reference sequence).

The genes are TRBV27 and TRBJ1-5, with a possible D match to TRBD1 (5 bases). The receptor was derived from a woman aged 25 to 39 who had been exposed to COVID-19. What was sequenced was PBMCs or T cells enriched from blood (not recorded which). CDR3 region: CASSLNHGHNQPQHF. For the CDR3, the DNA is TGTGCCAGCAGTTTAAATCACGGACACAATCAGCCCCAGCATTTT.